Presented here are 9 T cell receptor beta chains from one specimen sequenced in a study of blood T cell repertoires in COVID-19. This table comes from immunoSEQ multiplex PCR, and its TCRdb copy is limited to in-frame clones, with some not included. The sample lists some 400,000 clones, approximately 87% seen once, with approximately 1.2% in the top ten. Input material: PBMCs or T cells enriched from blood (not recorded which). The receptors here all came from a man aged 25 to 40 who had recovered from COVID-19.

The V and J genes are TRBV11-2 and TRBJ2-1, with 7 bases identical to TRBD1. The CDR3 extends over 15 amino acids. V lost 5 bases and J lost 3; bases outside the gene matches: 7. Germline V gene data show CDR1 as SGHAT and CDR2 as FQNNGV. CDR3 bases: TGTGCCAGCAGCCCCCGGACAGGACTCTACAATGAGCAGTTCTTC. This sequence encodes CASSPRTGLYNEQFF.

The chain couples TRBV19 to TRBJ2-7; D remains ambiguous. This CDR3 has 13 amino acids. In germline, CDR1 is LNHDA, CDR2 SQIVND (reference sequence). V was clipped by 5 bases and J by 4 bases, with 12 bases between them. Here the CDR3 reads CASSGQDQYEQYF. CDR3 DNA: TGTGCCAGTAGTGGGCAGGATCAATACGAGCAGTACTTC.

The gene calls are TRBV12-3 or TRBV12-4 and TRBJ1-5, with D unclear. The CDR3 has 12 amino acids. Deletions cut 2 bases from V and 6 bases from J, with 5 bases between. The CDR3 here is CASSLNSQPQHF. CDR3 sequence (DNA): TGTGCCAGCAGTTTAAACAGTCAGCCCCAGCATTTT.

V gene TRBV5-1 combines with J gene TRBJ1-2, with a weak D call TRBD1 (6 bases). The CDR3 has 15 residues. Deletions cut 4 bases from V and 7 bases from J, with 20 bases between. Germline V gives CDR1 SGHRS, CDR2 YFSETQ. The CDR3 here is CASSPGQGNYRGYTF. In nucleotides, the CDR3 is TGCGCCAGCAGCCCGGGACAAGGGAACTATCGTGGCTACACCTTC.

This clone appeared a single time. The chain couples TRBV14 to TRBJ2-3, with D maybe TRBD1 (6 bases). The CDR3 totals 14 residues. Germline-derived CDR1 and CDR2 are SGHDN and FVKESK. Trimming stripped 6 bases from V and 2 bases from J, with 12 bases between. The CDR3 coding sequence is TGTGCCAGCAGGGGGTACAGGGACACAGATACGCAGTATTTT. Translated, it gives CASRGYRDTDTQYF.

Comment on this clone: This CDR3 is also generated by other DNA sequences in the sample. The V and J genes are TRBV18 and TRBJ2-2; tentative D call: TRBD2 (6 bases). V was shortened by 6 bases and J by 0 bases, with 11 bases between the two germline ends. Germline V lookup: CDR1 KGHSH, CDR2 LQKENI. CDR3 size: 15 residues. The CDR3 sequence is CASSLGTANTGELFF. CDR3 bases: TGTGCCAGCTCTCTGGGGACTGCGAACACCGGGGAGCTGTTTTTT. The full variable domain, with the rest looked up from reference TRBV18 and TRBJ2-2, is NAGVMQNPRHLVRRRGQEARLRCSPMKGHSHVYWYRQLPEEGLKFMVYLQKENIIDESGMPKERFSAEFPKEGPSILRIQQVVRGDSAAYFCASSLGTANTGELFFGEGSRLTVL.

The table lists this clone with a count of one. CDR3 region: CASSAQGDSYEQYF. Here the CDR3 DNA reads TGTGCCAGCAGCGCCCAGGGGGACTCCTACGAGCAGTACTTC. The chain couples TRBV7-6 to TRBJ2-7; 7 nucleotides agree with TRBD1. Germline V gene lookup returns CDR1 SGHVS and CDR2 FNYEAQ. Trimming at V came to 5 bases and at J to 0 bases, leaving 4 bases not matched to a gene. The CDR3 is 14 amino acids.

V is TRBV30 and J is TRBJ1-6, with 10 nucleotides matching TRBD1. The CDR3 runs 14 residues. The trim removed 4 bases at V and 9 bases at J, leaving 6 bases unmatched. The germline V gene has CDR1 GTSNPN and CDR2 SVGIG (reference sequence). Here the CDR3 reads CAWTVGQGGSPLHF. The CDR3 nucleotides read TGTGCCTGGACCGTCGGACAGGGGGGTTCACCCCTCCACTTT.

The chain is built from TRBV4-1 and TRBJ2-1, with 9 bases matching TRBD2. V lost 4 bases and J lost 2; bases outside the gene matches: 6. Germline V gives CDR1 MGHRA, CDR2 YSYEKL. This CDR3 has 16 amino acids. DNA of the CDR3: TGCGCCAGCAGCCCCCCCGGCGGGGGGGCCTACAATGAGCAGTTCTTC. As protein: CASSPPGGGAYNEQFF.